The 6 T cell receptor beta chains presented below share a single source sample, sequenced in a study of identical twins. TCRdb reprocessed the 5' RACE reads via MiXCR and lists one record per CDR3 protein. This sample has just over 500,000 distinct CDR3 sequences, with roughly 21% found just once. These data also formed part of another study, on T cells expressing NK-cell markers.

Source material: CD4+ T cells sorted from blood. The receptors here all came from a woman younger than 30 in good health.

This clonotype appeared a few times. The chain combines TRBV20-1 with TRBJ1-1, with D unclear. Per germline, CDR1 DFQATT and CDR2 SNEGSKA (reference sequence). V was clipped by 7 bases and J by 4 bases, with 13 bases between them. The CDR3 totals 12 residues. The CDR3 is CSGVRRGTEAFF. The CDR3 DNA follows: TGCAGTGGGGTGCGCCGGGGCACTGAAGCTTTCTTT.

This clonotype was seen only a few times. The chain carries TRBV7-9 and TRBJ2-3; no clear D. This CDR3 has 12 amino acids. Germline CDR1 is SEHNR and CDR2 is FQNEAQ (reference sequence). Trimming shortened V by 4 bases and J by 5 bases, and 7 bases separated the two germline ends. The CDR3 sequence is CASSSWGDTQYF. In DNA form, the CDR3 reads TGTGCCAGCAGCTCTTGGGGAGATACGCAGTATTTT.

J is TRBJ2-1 and V is TRBV7-8; 8 bases fit TRBD2. The V segment lost 5 bases and the J segment 4 bases; nucleotides outside the gene matches: 10. The CDR3 is 16 amino acids. Germline V gene data show CDR1 as SGHVS and CDR2 as FQNEAQ. Here the CDR3 DNA reads TGTGCCAGCAGCCGAACGAGGACTAGCAGTTACAATGAGCAGTTCTTC. Its protein is CASSRTRTSSYNEQFF.

In this sample, this clonotype turned up a few times. V is TRBV3-1 and J is TRBJ2-7; no reliable D call. The CDR3 is made up of 12 amino acids. The V and J ends lost 4 bases and 3 bases respectively, with 7 bases between them. The germline V gene encodes CDR1 LGHDT and CDR2 YNNKEL (reference sequence). CDR3 residues: CASSLQHYEQYF. CDR3 bases: TGTGCCAGCAGCCTACAGCACTACGAGCAGTACTTC.

DNA for the CDR3: TGCAGCGTTGTCCGGCGGGAGGGAGGTCAAGAGACCCAGTACTTC. Protein sequence: CSVVRREGGQETQYF. The chain couples TRBV29-1 to TRBJ2-5; 9 positions agree with TRBD2. Germline V gives CDR1 SQVTM, CDR2 ANQGSEA. This CDR3 is built from 15 residues. The V and J ends lost 4 bases and 2 bases, in that order; junction bases with no gene match: 8.

V is TRBV3-1 and J is TRBJ1-1; the D is unclear. Trimming shortened V by 1 base and J by 6 bases, and 12 bases separated the two germline ends. The CDR3 is 14 amino acids. Per germline, CDR1 LGHDT and CDR2 YNNKEL (reference sequence). In DNA, the CDR3 is TGTGCCAGCAGCCAAGGCACTAGGGTATCTGAAGCTTTCTTT. Amino acid sequence: CASSQGTRVSEAFF. Using reference TRBV3-1 and TRBJ1-1 for the parts outside the CDR3, the full variable domain is DTAVSQTPKYLVTQMGNDKSIKCEQNLGHDTMYWYKQDSKKFLKIMFSYNNKELIINETVPNRFSPKSPDKAHLNLHINSLELGDSAVYFCASSQGTRVSEAFFGQGTRLTVV.